These T cell receptor beta chains were read from a single sample in a study of CD8 T cells in Susac syndrome. TCRdb analysed the immunoSEQ multiplex PCR reads with MiXCR anew, one entry per CDR3 protein. The sample has about 85,000 distinct CDR3 sequences; 94% are singletons. Sequenced: CD8+ T cells from PBMCs. These receptors all come from a human donor in good health. CDR3s leave out the opening cysteine and the closing phenylalanine or tryptophan.

TRBV9 ASSPDDSNQPQH
TRBV4-1 ASSQDRYNQPQH
TRBV20-1 SAGDLPAWEQY
TRBV7-6 ASSRGPGLAGYEQF
TRBV19 ASSIVEEDTQY
TRBV27 ASSLTGGVAHEQY
TRBV2 ASKTGRGDLETQY
TRBV11-2 ASSFGVGVNYGYT
TRBV6-1 ASSEEVSGSNEQF
TRBV15 ATSSDGPSGNTIY
TRBV7-9 ASSIPASSYEQY
TRBV14 ASSPLTGFQETQY
TRBV4-3 ASSQVFGQGTETQY
TRBV6-6 ASSQGKPQH
TRBV7-2 ASSFRLARGRRGETQY
TRBV6-2/TRBV6-3 ASSYSSGANVLT
TRBV7-9 ASSLSDGGNNQPQH
TRBV7-6 ASSPYRQFPNTGELF
TRBV7-9 ASSPRVGVNSPLH
TRBV9 ASRAQRGEYEQY